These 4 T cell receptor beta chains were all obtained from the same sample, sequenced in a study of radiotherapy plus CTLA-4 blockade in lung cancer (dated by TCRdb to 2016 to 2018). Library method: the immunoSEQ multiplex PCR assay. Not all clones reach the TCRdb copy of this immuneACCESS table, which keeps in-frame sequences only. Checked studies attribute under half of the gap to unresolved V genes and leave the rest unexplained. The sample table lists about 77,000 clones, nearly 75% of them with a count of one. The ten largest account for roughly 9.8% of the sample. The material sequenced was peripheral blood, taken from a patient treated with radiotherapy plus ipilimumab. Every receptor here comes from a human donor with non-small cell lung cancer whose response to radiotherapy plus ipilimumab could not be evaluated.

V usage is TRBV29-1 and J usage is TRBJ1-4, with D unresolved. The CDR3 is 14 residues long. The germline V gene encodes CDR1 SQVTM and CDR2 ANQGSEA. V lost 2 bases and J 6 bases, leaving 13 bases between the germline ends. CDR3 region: CSVESPVSDEKLFF. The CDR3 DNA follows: TGCAGCGTTGAATCTCCTGTGAGCGATGAAAAACTGTTTTTT.

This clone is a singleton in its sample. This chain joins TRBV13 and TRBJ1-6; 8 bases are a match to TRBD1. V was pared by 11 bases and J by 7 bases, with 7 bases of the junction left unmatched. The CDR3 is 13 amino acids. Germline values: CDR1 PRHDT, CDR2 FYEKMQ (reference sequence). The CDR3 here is CAGPTGGNSPLHF. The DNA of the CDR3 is TGTGCCGGACCAACAGGGGGGAATTCACCCCTCCACTTT.

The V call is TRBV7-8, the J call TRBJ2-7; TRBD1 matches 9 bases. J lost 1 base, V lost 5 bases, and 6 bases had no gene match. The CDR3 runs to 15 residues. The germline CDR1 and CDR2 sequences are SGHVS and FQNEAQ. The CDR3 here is CASSIRDRASYEQYF. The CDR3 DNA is TGTGCCAGCAGCATAAGGGACAGGGCGTCCTACGAGCAGTACTTC. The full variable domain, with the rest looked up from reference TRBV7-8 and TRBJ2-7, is GAGVSQSPRYKVAKRGQDVALRCDPISGHVSLFWYQQALGQGPEFLTYFQNEAQLDKSGLPSDRFFAERPEGSVSTLKIQRTQQEDSAVYLCASSIRDRASYEQYFGPGTRLTVT.

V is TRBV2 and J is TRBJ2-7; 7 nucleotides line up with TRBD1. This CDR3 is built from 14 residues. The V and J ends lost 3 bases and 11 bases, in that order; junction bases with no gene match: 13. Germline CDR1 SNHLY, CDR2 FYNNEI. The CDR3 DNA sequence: TGTGCCAGCAGTGAGACAGGGCCCCTCTCCTCCAAGTACTTC. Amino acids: CASSETGPLSSKYF.